This T cell receptor beta chain is drawn from a study of T cells in Graves' hyperthyroidism and ophthalmopathy. Study information: Peripheral blood was obtained at initial diagnosis, preceding any treatment.

Diagnosis of hyperthyroidism was new in patients aged 18 to 65, and its duration was under 2 months. Diagnostic decisions used clinical symptoms, serum thyroxine and TRAb, thyroid ultrasound and orbital computed tomography. Regions amplified from RNA transcripts were the TCR beta CDR3 regions. RT-PCR in the first round (using the HTBI primer set) targeted the TCR CDR3. Each CDR3 protein gets one entry after TCRdb re-called the multiplex PCR reads with MiXCR. The table shows under 350,000 distinct CDR3 sequences, with roughly 21% occurring only once. The CDR3 consists of 20 residues. CDR1 is SSHAT, CDR2 FNYEAQ, per germline (reference sequence). To note about this clonotype: The junction departs from the called germline gene at one end, perhaps through a read error.

The V gene is TRBV7-7, the J gene TRBJ2-1; TRBD2 aligns across 15 bases. Sequencing was performed on blood. The clonotype was recovered from a woman in her fifties or sixties with Graves' hyperthyroidism. The CDR3 DNA sequence: TGTGCTAGCAGCTCTGGACTAGCGGGAGGGCCTGGGGGTTCCTACAATGAGCAGTTCTTC. Translated: CASSSGLAGGPGGSYNEQFF. Full variable domain (rest looked up from reference TRBV7-7 and TRBJ2-1): GAGVSQSPRYKVTKRGQDVTLRCDPISSHATLYWYQQALGQGPEFLTYFNYEAQPDKSGLPSDRFSAERPEGSISTLTIQRTEQRDSAMYRCASSSGLAGGPGGSYNEQFFGPGTRLTVL.